These T cell receptor beta chains were read from a single sample in a study of blood T cell repertoires in COVID-19. Some clones are missing from TCRdb's copy, which holds only in-frame ones; the method was immunoSEQ multiplex PCR. The table includes 250,000 or so clones, about 80% detected once. Sequencing used PBMCs or T cells enriched from blood (not recorded which). The receptors originated from a man aged 55-75 years who had recovered from COVID-19. Each CDR3 is given with its conserved first and last residue. D genes are given only for firm matches. The size of a clone is reported for some rows only, either as once, few or many, or as a class for expanded clones.

clone_size: once; d_call: .; v_call: TRBV5-8; j_call: TRBJ1-2; cdr3_aa: CASSFAGNYGYTF; cdr3_nt: TGTGCCAGCAGCTTCGCAGGCAACTATGGCTACACCTTC
clone_size: .; d_call: TRBD1; v_call: TRBV7-2; j_call: TRBJ1-2; cdr3_aa: CASSHGTDSYGYTF; cdr3_nt: TGTGCCAGCAGCCATGGGACAGACAGCTATGGCTACACCTTC
clone_size: .; d_call: TRBD2; v_call: TRBV19; j_call: TRBJ2-2; cdr3_aa: CASSAGVAGELFF; cdr3_nt: TGTGCCAGTAGTGCGGGGGTCGCCGGGGAGCTGTTTTTT
clone_size: few; d_call: .; v_call: TRBV6-2/TRBV6-3; j_call: TRBJ1-2; cdr3_aa: CASSQGGGYTF; cdr3_nt: TGTGCCAGCAGTCAGGGAGGTGGCTACACCTTC
clone_size: .; d_call: .; v_call: TRBV3-1/TRBV3-2; j_call: TRBJ2-2; cdr3_aa: CASSQAWGLGGELFF; cdr3_nt: TGTGCCAGCAGCCAAGCCTGGGGGCTTGGCGGGGAGCTGTTTTTT
clone_size: once; d_call: TRBD1; v_call: TRBV11-3; j_call: TRBJ2-4; cdr3_aa: CASSLGQGYIQYF; cdr3_nt: TGTGCCAGCAGCTTAGGACAGGGATACATTCAGTACTTC
clone_size: .; d_call: .; v_call: TRBV5-4; j_call: TRBJ1-3; cdr3_aa: CASSLAPGAGSGNTIYF; cdr3_nt: TGTGCCAGCAGCTTGGCCCCAGGGGCAGGGTCTGGAAACACCATATATTTT
clone_size: once; d_call: .; v_call: TRBV9; j_call: TRBJ1-2; cdr3_aa: CASSNRASGYTF; cdr3_nt: TGTGCCAGCAGCAACAGGGCTTCTGGCTACACCTTC
clone_size: once; d_call: .; v_call: TRBV19; j_call: TRBJ2-1; cdr3_aa: CASSIAQANEQFF; cdr3_nt: TGTGCCAGTAGTATAGCACAGGCCAATGAGCAGTTCTTC
clone_size: .; d_call: TRBD2; v_call: TRBV13; j_call: TRBJ2-5; cdr3_aa: CASSPPATSGGAESETQYF; cdr3_nt: TGTGCCAGCAGCCCGCCCGCGACTAGCGGGGGGGCCGAGTCGGAGACCCAGTACTTC
clone_size: .; d_call: TRBD1; v_call: TRBV6-5; j_call: TRBJ1-5; cdr3_aa: CASQDRGDQPQHF; cdr3_nt: TGTGCCAGCCAGGACAGGGGTGATCAGCCCCAGCATTTT
clone_size: .; d_call: .; v_call: TRBV3-1/TRBV3-2; j_call: TRBJ2-7; cdr3_aa: CASSPTGISSYEQYF; cdr3_nt: TGTGCCAGCAGCCCCACGGGAATTAGCTCCTACGAGCAGTACTTC
clone_size: few; d_call: .; v_call: TRBV4-3; j_call: TRBJ1-6; cdr3_aa: CASSQGRDYSPLHF; cdr3_nt: TGCGCCAGCAGCCAAGGCAGGGATTATTCACCCCTCCACTTT
clone_size: .; d_call: .; v_call: TRBV24-1; j_call: TRBJ2-3; cdr3_aa: CATSAEASTDTQYF; cdr3_nt: TGTGCCACCAGTGCCGAAGCCTCCACAGATACGCAGTATTTT
clone_size: .; d_call: TRBD1; v_call: TRBV7-2; j_call: TRBJ1-5; cdr3_aa: CASSADRGVNQPQHF; cdr3_nt: TGTGCCAGCAGCGCGGACAGGGGCGTCAATCAGCCCCAGCATTTT
clone_size: .; d_call: .; v_call: TRBV18; j_call: TRBJ1-6; cdr3_aa: CASSGEDSPLHF; cdr3_nt: TGTGCCAGCTCAGGGGAGGATTCACCCCTCCACTTT
clone_size: .; d_call: TRBD2; v_call: TRBV6-2/TRBV6-3; j_call: TRBJ2-5; cdr3_aa: CASSYSIGRGETQYF; cdr3_nt: TGTGCCAGCAGTTACTCGATCGGGAGGGGTGAGACCCAGTACTTC
clone_size: few; d_call: .; v_call: TRBV9; j_call: TRBJ2-7; cdr3_aa: CASRGHPEQYF; cdr3_nt: TGTGCCAGCAGGGGACATCCCGAGCAGTACTTC
clone_size: .; d_call: TRBD1; v_call: TRBV6-2/TRBV6-3; j_call: TRBJ2-7; cdr3_aa: CASSSDRGRAYEQYF; cdr3_nt: TGTGCCAGCAGTTCCGACAGGGGGCGGGCCTACGAGCAGTACTTC
clone_size: .; d_call: TRBD1; v_call: TRBV24-1; j_call: TRBJ1-5; cdr3_aa: CATRGQGDQPQHF; cdr3_nt: TGTGCCACCAGGGGACAGGGGGATCAGCCCCAGCATTTT
clone_size: .; d_call: .; v_call: TRBV2; j_call: TRBJ2-2; cdr3_aa: CASSLDSSNTGELFF; cdr3_nt: TGTGCCAGCAGCTTGGACAGCTCGAACACCGGGGAGCTGTTTTTT
clone_size: .; d_call: .; v_call: TRBV6-5; j_call: TRBJ1-1; cdr3_aa: CASSSPRENTEAFF; cdr3_nt: TGTGCCAGCAGTTCCCCGCGAGAGAACACTGAAGCTTTCTTT
clone_size: .; d_call: TRBD2; v_call: TRBV11-2; j_call: TRBJ2-1; cdr3_aa: CASSLVAGEYNEQFF; cdr3_nt: TGTGCCAGCAGCTTAGTAGCGGGGGAGTACAATGAGCAGTTCTTC
clone_size: few; d_call: .; v_call: TRBV12-3/TRBV12-4; j_call: TRBJ2-1; cdr3_aa: CASSPPGYNEQFF; cdr3_nt: TGTGCCAGCAGCCCCCCAGGGTACAATGAGCAGTTCTTC
clone_size: .; d_call: TRBD2; v_call: TRBV7-2; j_call: TRBJ2-7; cdr3_aa: CASSLQASGADEQYF; cdr3_nt: TGTGCCAGCAGCTTACAGGCTAGCGGGGCGGACGAGCAGTACTTC
clone_size: .; d_call: .; v_call: TRBV24-1; j_call: TRBJ1-1; cdr3_aa: CATSDNTGRNTEAFF; cdr3_nt: TGTGCCACCAGTGATAACACAGGGAGGAACACTGAAGCTTTCTTT
clone_size: .; d_call: .; v_call: TRBV5-1; j_call: TRBJ1-1; cdr3_aa: CASSFRGNTEAFF; cdr3_nt: TGCGCCAGCAGCTTTCGGGGGAACACTGAAGCTTTCTTT
clone_size: .; d_call: TRBD1; v_call: TRBV19; j_call: TRBJ2-1; cdr3_aa: CASSIYLRGSYNEQFF; cdr3_nt: TGTGCCAGTAGTATCTACCTCAGGGGGTCCTACAATGAGCAGTTCTTC
clone_size: once; d_call: TRBD1; v_call: TRBV7-9; j_call: TRBJ1-1; cdr3_aa: CASSSSSDRGTEAFF; cdr3_nt: TGTGCCAGCAGCTCCTCCTCCGACAGGGGGACTGAAGCTTTCTTT
clone_size: .; d_call: TRBD1; v_call: TRBV18; j_call: TRBJ1-2; cdr3_aa: CASSLRDRAPYGYTF; cdr3_nt: TGTGCCAGCTCACTCAGGGACAGGGCGCCCTATGGCTACACCTTC
clone_size: once; d_call: .; v_call: TRBV7-2; j_call: TRBJ2-2; cdr3_aa: CASSPLPRGGLFF; cdr3_nt: TGTGCCAGCAGCCCACTGCCTAGAGGGGGGCTGTTTTTT
clone_size: .; d_call: TRBD2; v_call: TRBV4-2; j_call: TRBJ2-1; cdr3_aa: CASSQDIGLAGLPSRGQFF; cdr3_nt: TGTGCCAGCAGCCAAGATATAGGACTAGCGGGGCTCCCGAGCCGGGGGCAGTTCTTC
clone_size: .; d_call: TRBD1; v_call: TRBV19; j_call: TRBJ1-5; cdr3_aa: CASSLEGAFYSNQPQHF; cdr3_nt: TGTGCCAGTAGTTTGGAGGGGGCCTTTTATAGCAATCAGCCCCAGCATTTT
clone_size: .; d_call: TRBD1; v_call: TRBV7-9; j_call: TRBJ1-2; cdr3_aa: CASSGGQESYGYTF; cdr3_nt: TGTGCCAGCAGCGGCGGACAGGAGTCCTATGGCTACACCTTC
clone_size: few; d_call: TRBD2; v_call: TRBV11-3; j_call: TRBJ2-2; cdr3_aa: CASSPGLANTGELFF; cdr3_nt: TGTGCCAGCAGCCCGGGACTAGCGAACACCGGGGAGCTGTTTTTT
clone_size: .; d_call: TRBD1; v_call: TRBV3-1/TRBV3-2; j_call: TRBJ1-6; cdr3_aa: CASSQDSGTENSPLHF; cdr3_nt: TGTGCCAGCAGCCAAGACTCCGGGACAGAGAATTCACCCCTCCACTTT
clone_size: .; d_call: .; v_call: TRBV9; j_call: TRBJ1-2; cdr3_aa: CASSADLNYGYTF; cdr3_nt: TGTGCCAGCAGCGCGGACTTAAACTATGGCTACACCTTC
clone_size: .; d_call: .; v_call: TRBV2; j_call: TRBJ1-1; cdr3_aa: CASRKGVMNTEAFF; cdr3_nt: TGTGCCAGCCGAAAGGGGGTCATGAACACTGAAGCTTTCTTT
clone_size: .; d_call: .; v_call: TRBV29-1; j_call: TRBJ1-1; cdr3_aa: CSADKGNTEAFF; cdr3_nt: TGCAGCGCAGACAAAGGGAACACTGAAGCTTTCTTT
clone_size: .; d_call: TRBD1; v_call: TRBV18; j_call: TRBJ1-6; cdr3_aa: CASSGTGSRSPLHF; cdr3_nt: TGTGCCAGCTCAGGGACAGGGTCGCGCTCACCCCTCCACTTT
clone_size: .; d_call: .; v_call: TRBV5-8; j_call: TRBJ1-2; cdr3_aa: CASSQQTANYGYTF; cdr3_nt: TGTGCCAGCAGCCAACAAACAGCTAACTATGGCTACACCTTC
clone_size: .; d_call: TRBD1; v_call: TRBV4-2; j_call: TRBJ2-3; cdr3_aa: CASSQAGTGGADTQYF; cdr3_nt: TGTGCCAGCAGCCAAGCTGGGACAGGGGGGGCAGATACGCAGTATTTT